This T cell receptor (beta chain) was observed in a study of blood T cell repertoires in COVID-19. Study-wide background: Collection of acute and convalescent COVID-19 samples took place in the United States, Italy and Spain. PBMCs, B-cell-depleted T cells, or T cells provided the cDNA or gDNA that made up the material.

In this sample, this clone turned up a few times. Trimming removed 4 bases from V and 8 bases from J; junction bases left unmatched: 4. Germline CDR1 and CDR2: MNHEY and SVGAGI. The CDR3 length is 14 residues. Original analysis: From reference gene primer amplification, estimates of nucleated cell counts were derived. The data were produced by immunoSEQ multiplex PCR, yet TCRdb's version contains in-frame clones alone and is incomplete. V and J calls and clone size are those listed in that table; D and trimming were worked out from the DNA. The repertoire holds just over 95,000 clones, with roughly 87% as singletons.

The specimen was peripheral blood. The TCR sequence derives from an older man with acute or convalescent COVID-19. The rearrangement links TRBV6-5 to TRBJ1-6; 8 nucleotides agree with TRBD1. The CDR3 reads CASSLGQGYSPLHF. The CDR3 DNA sequence: TGTGCCAGCAGTTTAGGACAGGGATATTCACCCCTCCACTTT.